This T cell receptor beta chain stems from a study of T cell clonality in common variable immunodeficiency. The study, taken as a whole, reports: TCRbeta clonality was increased in CVID versus healthy controls. Compared with controls, CVID subjects had fewer shared TCRbeta clones. In common variable immunodeficiency, TCR beta chains reportedly carried fewer deletions and N-nucleotide insertions.

The CVID group had roughly 16 females and around 29 males, mean age 40. Most patients and controls had Caucasian heritage. Produced via immunoSEQ multiplex PCR; TCRdb's table is partial and in-frame only. The sample includes tens of thousands of clones, none of them occurring once. This clone has more than one count but fewer than ten. Its antigen is unidentified. The clonotype was recovered from a human donor with common variable immunodeficiency. Sequencing was done on a sample of peripheral blood mononuclear cells.

Partial CDR3 DNA: TGTGCCAGCAGCTTGGTGGAAGGGACAGGGGGTGAG. This encodes CASSLVEGTGGE. The whole CDR3 reads CASSLVEGTGGEAFF. The J gene is TRBJ1-1, the V gene TRBV7-8, with 11 bases aligning to TRBD1. The read ends 3 residues shy of where the CDR3 ends; the end is completed using the germline J gene. The length of the CDR3 is 15 residues. CDR1 SGHVS and CDR2 FQNEAQ come from the germline V gene.